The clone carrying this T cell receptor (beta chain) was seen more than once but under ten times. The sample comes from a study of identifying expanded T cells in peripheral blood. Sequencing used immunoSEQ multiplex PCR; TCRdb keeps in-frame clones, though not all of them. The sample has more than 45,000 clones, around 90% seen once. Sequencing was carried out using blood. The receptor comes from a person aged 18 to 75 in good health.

The CDR3 spells CASSGGDRNNEKLFF. As DNA, the CDR3 is TGTGCCAGCAGCGGAGGGGACAGGAATAATGAAAAACTGTTTTTT. The rearrangement joins TRBV9 to TRBJ1-4; 8 nucleotides match TRBD1. The V segment lost 3 bases and the J segment 4 bases; nucleotides outside the gene matches: 5. Germline V gene data show CDR1 as SGDLS and CDR2 as YYNGEE. The CDR3 is 15 residues long.